One and the same sample provided the 22 T cell receptor beta chains below, sequenced in a study of blood T cell repertoires in COVID-19. The table came from immunoSEQ multiplex PCR; TCRdb's copy has only in-frame clones and leaves some out. There are about 86,000 clones in the sample; roughly 83% occur only once, and around 29% lies in the top ten. The specimen was peripheral blood. All receptors derive from a woman over 75 with active or convalescent COVID-19.

This clone has just one count. The J gene is TRBJ2-7, the V gene TRBV29-1; a weak D match, TRBD1 (6 bases). CDR1 SQVTM and CDR2 ANQGSEA come from the germline V gene. Trimming removed 0 bases at V and 5 bases at J, with 8 bases between. There are 12 residues in the CDR3. The CDR3 nucleotides are TGCAGCGTTGAAGATGGGGGCAACGAGCAGTACTTC. It yields the protein CSVEDGGNEQYF.

The rearrangement links TRBV5-1 to TRBJ1-2; unclear D gene. The CDR3 sequence is 14 residues long. V was cut by 4 bases and J by 0 bases, with 10 bases left in between. Per germline, CDR1 SGHRS and CDR2 YFSETQ. CDR3 DNA: TGCGCCAGCAGCCCCTCGCCTACTAACTATGGCTACACCTTC. It specifies CASSPSPTNYGYTF.

The table lists this clone with a few counts. This sequence joins TRBV7-2 and TRBJ1-2; a weak D match, TRBD1 (6 bases). V was clipped by 5 bases and J by 5 bases, with 18 bases between them. Germline V CDR1 and CDR2: SGHTA, FQGNSA. CDR3 length: 15 amino acids. CDR3 sequence (DNA): TGTGCCAGCAGCCTCCACCGACAGGTCTTATATGGCTACACCTTC. Its protein product is CASSLHRQVLYGYTF.

The chain combines TRBV9 with TRBJ2-7, with TRBD1 as a possible D gene (6 bases). Deletions cut 1 base from V and 2 bases from J, with 13 bases between. Germline V CDR1 and CDR2: SGDLS, YYNGEE. This CDR3 comprises 15 residues. CDR3 in amino acids: CASSVSGVSPYEQYF. Here the CDR3 DNA reads TGTGCCAGCAGCGTATCAGGGGTGTCCCCCTACGAGCAGTACTTC.

A few counts support this clone. The chain uses TRBV5-1 and TRBJ2-5, with 8 bases that match TRBD2. The CDR3 covers 14 residues. The V and J ends lost 4 bases and 1 base, in that order; junction bases with no gene match: 3. Germline loops: CDR1 SGHRS, CDR2 YFSETQ. The CDR3 reads CASSNRGGQETQYF. In nucleotides, the CDR3 is TGCGCCAGCAGCAACCGGGGGGGCCAAGAGACCCAGTACTTC. Filled out from reference TRBV5-1 and TRBJ2-5, the complete variable domain reads KAGVTQTPRYLIKTRGQQVTLSCSPISGHRSVSWYQQTPGQGLQFLFEYFSETQRNKGNFPGRFSGRQFSNSRSEMNVSTLELGDSALYLCASSNRGGQETQYFGPGTRLLVL.

The V and J genes are TRBV24-1 and TRBJ2-3; 12 bases match TRBD2. CDR1 KGHDR and CDR2 SFDVKD come from the germline V gene. The CDR3 has 20 amino acids. With 4 bases clipped from V and 4 bases from J, the junction kept 17 bases outside the gene matches. The CDR3 protein is CATSEPGLAGPNQRSDTQYF. Here the CDR3 DNA reads TGTGCCACCAGTGAACCGGGACTAGCGGGCCCAAACCAGAGGTCAGATACGCAGTATTTT.

The V call is TRBV2, the J call TRBJ1-2, with D perhaps TRBD1 (5 bases). V lost 4 bases and J 6 bases, leaving 9 bases between the germline ends. The CDR3 sequence is 12 residues long. Per the germline V gene, CDR1 is SNHLY and CDR2 is FYNNEI. CDR3 sequence (DNA): TGTGCCAGCAGTGCACAGGTACATGGCTACACCTTC. Translation gives CASSAQVHGYTF.

This clone showed up just a few times. The CDR3 sequence is CAKIPTGFLFSEKLFF. In nucleotides, the CDR3 is TGCGCCAAAATACCGACAGGGTTTCTATTTAGTGAAAAACTGTTTTTT. The rearrangement joins TRBV10-1 to TRBJ1-4; 7 nucleotides match TRBD1. The V gene's germline CDR1 is WNHNN and CDR2 SYGVQD (reference sequence). V dropped 10 bases and J dropped 7; count of bases not matched to a gene: 18. CDR3 length: 16 amino acids.

This chain links TRBV19 with TRBJ2-1; unclear D gene. Germline V gene data show CDR1 as LNHDA and CDR2 as SQIVND (reference sequence). This CDR3 is built from 15 residues. V lost 4 bases, J lost 8 bases, and 18 bases lay in between. CDR3 nucleotides: TGTGCCAGTAGTACCCAGGTTTCTCTTGCCTATGAGCAGTTCTTC. This codes for CASSTQVSLAYEQFF.

The chain recombines TRBV6-5 with TRBJ1-1; TRBD1 is a possible D gene (5 bases). Germline CDR1 and CDR2: MNHEY and SVGAGI. V gave up 8 bases and J gave up 1 base, with 11 bases separating them. The CDR3 contains 13 residues. Here the CDR3 DNA reads TGTGCCAGCGGCGGGGGGTGGAACACTGAAGCTTTCTTT. This gives the protein CASGGGWNTEAFF.

The chain recombines TRBV9 with TRBJ2-1, with D possibly matching TRBD2 (7 bases). The germline V gene encodes CDR1 SGDLS and CDR2 YYNGEE. This CDR3 is built from 15 residues. V was cut by 4 bases and J by 4 bases, with 15 bases left in between. CDR3 bases: TGTGCCAGCAGCCTGGGGGGGCGATCGTACAATGAGCAGTTCTTC. Amino acid sequence: CASSLGGRSYNEQFF.

The chain joins TRBV20-1 to TRBJ2-5; 8 bases are shared with TRBD2. The CDR3 sequence is 11 residues long. Germline V gene sequence: CDR1 DFQATT, CDR2 SNEGSKA (reference sequence). Unmatched junction bases numbered 1, after V lost 5 bases and J lost 5 bases. The CDR3 coding sequence is TGCAGTGCTCGGGGGGGGGAGACCCAGTACTTC. This translates into CSARGGETQYF.

V gene TRBV23-1 combines with J gene TRBJ2-1, with 9 bases that match TRBD1. TRBV23-1 is recorded as an ORF, its role being uncertain. This CDR3 contains 14 residues. The V and J ends lost 4 bases and 8 bases, in that order; junction bases with no gene match: 6. The CDR3 protein is CASSRRDREDEQFF. The CDR3 DNA reads as TGCGCCAGCAGTCGCCGGGACAGGGAAGATGAGCAGTTCTTC.

In its sample, this clone was seen once. The CDR3 region has the DNA TGTGCCAGCAGTCGGAGCTGGAATAGCAATCAGCCCCAGCATTTT. It codes for CASSRSWNSNQPQHF. V and J are TRBV7-2 and TRBJ1-5; D is ambiguous. Trimming removed 6 bases at V and 0 bases at J, with 12 bases between. The germline CDR1 and CDR2 sequences are SGHTA and FQGNSA. The CDR3 sequence is 15 residues long.

V and J are TRBV18 and TRBJ2-5; TRBD1 aligns across 7 bases. The V gene end was trimmed by 6 bases and the J gene end by 4 bases; junction bases not matched to a gene: 8. This CDR3 has 14 residues. Germline lookup yields CDR1 KGHSH and CDR2 LQKENI. CDR3 sequence: CASSRTGALETQYF. The CDR3 DNA is TGTGCCAGCTCTCGCACAGGGGCGTTAGAGACCCAGTACTTC.

The V gene is TRBV19, the J gene TRBJ2-5; TRBD2 agrees at 10 bases. This CDR3 comprises 16 residues. Germline CDR1 is LNHDA and CDR2 is SQIVND (reference sequence). V gave up 4 bases and J gave up 4 bases; unmatched junction bases: 9. The DNA of the CDR3 is TGTGCCAGTAGTACGGCTAGCGGGAGTTGGGGAGAGACCCAGTACTTC. Translation gives CASSTASGSWGETQYF.

This clone was seen a single time. The chain uses TRBV6-5 and TRBJ2-2, with D perhaps matching TRBD2 (6 bases). Deletions cut 4 bases from V and 3 bases from J, with 9 bases between. Germline-derived CDR1 and CDR2 are MNHEY and SVGAGI. This CDR3 has 14 residues. The DNA of the CDR3 is TGTGCCAGCAGTTTGACTAGTTACACCGGGGAGCTGTTTTTT. Protein product: CASSLTSYTGELFF.

This clone has more than one count but fewer than ten. The CDR3 is CASSPGYEQYF. The CDR3 region has the DNA TGCGCCAGCAGCCCGGGATACGAGCAGTACTTC. The rearrangement uses TRBV5-1 and TRBJ2-7; a weak D match, TRBD2 (5 bases). Deletions cut 4 bases from V and 4 bases from J, with 6 bases between. The CDR3 loop spans 11 amino acids. The germline V gene has CDR1 SGHRS and CDR2 YFSETQ.

The rearrangement links TRBV28 to TRBJ1-6; TRBD1 matches at 7 bases. In germline, CDR1 is MDHEN, CDR2 SYDVKM. The CDR3 has 14 residues. Trimming cost V 8 bases and J 10 bases; bases outside gene matches: 11. The CDR3 DNA reads TGTGCCAGCCGACAACAGGGGAATTGGTCACCCCTCCACTTT. Its translation is CASRQQGNWSPLHF.

V and J are TRBV11-3 and TRBJ2-1; TRBD1 aligns across 7 bases. Germline CDR1 reads SGHNT; CDR2 reads YENEEA. After removal of 0 bases from V and 3 bases from J, the junction contained 2 bases not matched to a gene. The CDR3 is 15 amino acids. The CDR3: CASSLEDRSYNEQFF. CDR3 sequence (DNA): TGTGCCAGCAGCTTAGAGGACAGGAGCTACAATGAGCAGTTCTTC.

V gene TRBV7-8 combines with J gene TRBJ2-7; tentatively, D is TRBD1 (6 bases). In germline, CDR1 is SGHVS, CDR2 FQNEAQ. There are 13 residues in the CDR3. The ends were cut back, 5 bases at V and 2 bases at J, with 10 bases in the middle. The CDR3 nucleotides are TGTGCCAGCAGCGAACAGGGTCCCTACGAGCAGTACTTC. Its protein product is CASSEQGPYEQYF.

The chain employs TRBV7-3 and TRBJ2-4, with D unclear. The length of the CDR3 is 17 residues. CDR1 and CDR2 (germline): SGHTA, FQGTGA. V gave up 5 bases and J gave up 0 bases, with 17 bases separating them. The chain's CDR3 is CASSPSAVRLAKNIQYF. CDR3 coding DNA: TGTGCCAGCAGCCCCTCGGCGGTCAGATTAGCCAAAAACATTCAGTACTTC.